Listed below are T cell receptor beta chains from one sample, sequenced in a study of response to subunit inactivated influenza vaccine. TCRdb re-called the RT-PCR reads with MiXCR, one entry per CDR3 protein. There are more than 400,000 distinct CDR3 sequences in the sample; around 9.9% occur only once, and about 12% lies in the top ten. The input for sequencing was PBMCs from blood, taken more than 35 days after vaccination. The receptors derive from a middle-aged man who received an inactivated influenza vaccine. Both conserved end residues are part of each CDR3. The D gene is left open where the match is weak. For some rows the clone size is stated as once, few or many, or as a class when expanded; others skip it.

J gene,clone size,D gene,V gene,CDR3 length,CDR3 DNA,CDR3 protein
TRBJ2-6,few,NA,TRBV6-1,14,TGTGCCAGCACCTCCAGCTCTGGGGCCAACGTCCTGACTTTC,CASTSSSGANVLTF
TRBJ2-3,many,NA,TRBV10-2,13,TGCGCCAGCAGTCGTACTGGGGGGGATACGCAGTATTTT,CASSRTGGDTQYF
TRBJ1-1,NA,TRBD1,TRBV12-3/TRBV12-4,14,TGTGCCAGCAGTTCCGGACAGGGATGGACTGAAGCTTTCTTT,CASSSGQGWTEAFF
TRBJ1-4,NA,TRBD1,TRBV18,15,TGTGCCAGCTCACCTCCTAACAGGGGAGGTGAAAAACTGTTTTTT,CASSPPNRGGEKLFF
TRBJ2-6,many,NA,TRBV20-1,17,TGCAGTGCAAAGGGTTCGATCACCCACTCTGGGGCCAACGTCCTGACTTTC,CSAKGSITHSGANVLTF
TRBJ2-1,many,TRBD2,TRBV7-2,16,TGTGCCAGCAGCCCATCGAGTGCGGGGGGGCGAAATGAGCAGTTCTTC,CASSPSSAGGRNEQFF
TRBJ1-5,many,TRBD1,TRBV5-5,14,TGTGCCAGCAGCAAGACAGGGTTCAATCAGCCCCAGCATTTT,CASSKTGFNQPQHF
TRBJ1-1,few,TRBD1,TRBV20-1,19,TGCAGTGCTAGAATATACCGGGACAGGGTATTTCCATTGGACACTGAAGCTTTCTTT,CSARIYRDRVFPLDTEAFF
TRBJ2-5,many,NA,TRBV11-2,17,TGTGCCAGCAGCTTTACTACCGGGTATTTCGCTCAAGAGACCCAGTACTTC,CASSFTTGYFAQETQYF
TRBJ1-2,many,NA,TRBV29-1,13,TGCAGCGTTAGCACCGGGACAACCTATGGCTACACCTTC,CSVSTGTTYGYTF
TRBJ1-5,many,NA,TRBV6-1,17,TGTGCCAGCAGACGCCTTCGGGGGGGGGCCGGTGATCAGCCCCAGCATTTT,CASRRLRGGAGDQPQHF
TRBJ2-7,few,TRBD1,TRBV12-3/TRBV12-4,19,TGTGCCAGCAGTTTAGTTACTAATTTGGGGGGACAGGGGTTCGACGAGCAGTACTTC,CASSLVTNLGGQGFDEQYF
TRBJ2-2,NA,NA,TRBV7-9,15,TGTGCCAGCAGCTCTCAGGGCATTTACACCGGGGAGCTGTTTTTT,CASSSQGIYTGELFF
TRBJ2-7,NA,TRBD2,TRBV20-1,14,TGCAGTGCCACCCCATCGGGACTACACTACGAGCAGTACTTC,CSATPSGLHYEQYF
TRBJ2-1,many,TRBD1,TRBV15,15,TGTGCCACCAGCACTTCGACAGGGTCCTACAATGAGCAGTTCTTC,CATSTSTGSYNEQFF
TRBJ2-5,few,NA,TRBV20-1,11,TGCAGTGCTAGATCCCAAGAGACCCAGTACTTC,CSARSQETQYF
TRBJ2-3,many,NA,TRBV5-1,14,TGCGCCAGCAGCCGAGGGGGGACGACAGATACGCAGTATTTT,CASSRGGTTDTQYF
TRBJ1-6,few,NA,TRBV4-3,15,TGCGCCAGCAGCCAAGATTTGGATAATAATTCACCCCTCCACTTT,CASSQDLDNNSPLHF
TRBJ2-5,few,TRBD2,TRBV20-1,13,TGCAGTGCTAGCGGGGGGGCCTGGGAGACCCAGTACTTC,CSASGGAWETQYF
TRBJ2-1,many,NA,TRBV12-3/TRBV12-4,12,TGTGCCAGCAGTTTTGGGGGCCATGAGCAGTTCTTC,CASSFGGHEQFF
TRBJ1-2,many,NA,TRBV12-3/TRBV12-4,13,TGTGCCAGCAGCCGTACGACAGTCTATGGCTACACCTTC,CASSRTTVYGYTF
TRBJ2-1,NA,NA,TRBV7-2,14,TGTGCCAGCAGCTTAGCGGGACCGGGACCCCGTCAGTTCTTC,CASSLAGPGPRQFF
TRBJ2-1,NA,NA,TRBV21-1,17,TGTGCCAGCAGCAGCATGCTCTCCACCCAGATCGGGAATGAGCAGTTCTTC,CASSSMLSTQIGNEQFF
TRBJ2-4,few,TRBD2,TRBV5-1,20,TGCGCCAGCAGCTTGGCGGCGGTACCGGGACTAGCGGGAGCCAAAAACATTCAGTACTTC,CASSLAAVPGLAGAKNIQYF
TRBJ2-5,few,TRBD2,TRBV10-3,18,TGTGCCATCAGTGAGGGAGTTTTGGCGGGGCAGCGGGGAGAGACCCAGTACTTC,CAISEGVLAGQRGETQYF
TRBJ2-2,many,NA,TRBV7-7,14,TGTGCTAGCAGCTTAGGGACTAACACCGGGGAGCTGTTTTTT,CASSLGTNTGELFF
TRBJ2-1,few,NA,TRBV12-3/TRBV12-4,16,TGTGCCAGCAGTCCGATCAACAGGCCCCGGGGGAATGAGCAGTTCTTC,CASSPINRPRGNEQFF
TRBJ1-1,once,TRBD1,TRBV7-9,15,TGTGCCAGCAGCTCACCGGACAGGGGGCTTACTGAAGCTTTCTTT,CASSSPDRGLTEAFF
TRBJ1-2,NA,NA,TRBV30,12,TGTGCCTGGAGTGGGGGGCCCGGGGGCTACACCTTC,CAWSGGPGGYTF
TRBJ2-5,few,TRBD2,TRBV5-4,16,TGTGCCAGCAGCTTGTCAGCGGGGGGGATACAAGAGACCCAGTACTTC,CASSLSAGGIQETQYF
TRBJ2-1,NA,NA,TRBV10-3,11,TGTGCCATCGGGACCCCTCGCCAGCAGTTCTTC,CAIGTPRQQFF
TRBJ1-1,NA,NA,TRBV28,15,TGTGCCAGCAGTTCGCCGGGGACCATGAACACTGAAGCTTTCTTT,CASSSPGTMNTEAFF
TRBJ1-2,NA,TRBD1,TRBV5-1,13,TGCGCCAGCAGCTCCGGGACAGCATATGGCTACACCTTC,CASSSGTAYGYTF
TRBJ1-2,few,NA,TRBV7-2,13,TGTGCCAGCAGCTTTGACCTGACAGGTGGCTACACCTTC,CASSFDLTGGYTF
TRBJ1-2,few,NA,TRBV4-1,16,TGCGCCAGCAGCCAAGATTTTTCGGCGTCTAACTATGGCTACACCTTC,CASSQDFSASNYGYTF
TRBJ1-1,NA,NA,TRBV10-3,15,TGTGCCATCAACAGAATGGGGGGCGCAGACACTGAAGCTTTCTTT,CAINRMGGADTEAFF
TRBJ2-7,many,TRBD2,TRBV6-2/TRBV6-3,19,TGTGCCAGCAGCCTTACGCTGAGTACTAGCGGGAGGAACTCCTACGAGCAGTACTTC,CASSLTLSTSGRNSYEQYF
TRBJ2-3,many,NA,TRBV5-1,14,TGCGCCAGCGCGCCCGGAGCGGTCGTAGATACGCAGTATTTT,CASAPGAVVDTQYF
TRBJ1-2,many,NA,TRBV29-1,15,TGCAGCGTTGGTGCAGGGAGAAGGATATCCTATGGCTACACCTTC,CSVGAGRRISYGYTF
TRBJ2-7,few,TRBD2,TRBV4-2,17,TGTGCCAGCAGCCAAGATTCATCTAGCGGGAGCTCCTACGAGCAGTACTTC,CASSQDSSSGSSYEQYF
TRBJ2-3,few,NA,TRBV4-3,17,TGCGCCAGCAGCCAAGGAGCTAGCGTCACTAGCACAGATACGCAGTATTTT,CASSQGASVTSTDTQYF
TRBJ2-1,few,NA,TRBV24-1,15,TGTGCCACCAGACCCGCCGGGGGATCATACAATGAGCAGTTCTTC,CATRPAGGSYNEQFF
TRBJ2-2,few,NA,TRBV12-3/TRBV12-4,13,TGTGCCAGCAGTTTGAAAGCAGTCGGGGAGCTGTTTTTT,CASSLKAVGELFF
TRBJ2-1,many,TRBD2,TRBV12-3/TRBV12-4,17,TGTGCCAGCAGTTTTCCCCGCGGCGGGAGTGCCTACAATGAGCAGTTCTTC,CASSFPRGGSAYNEQFF
TRBJ1-5,few,NA,TRBV6-1,14,TGTGCCAGCAGTGAACAGGGGAGCAATCAGCCCCAGCATTTT,CASSEQGSNQPQHF
TRBJ1-5,few,TRBD1,TRBV28,14,TGTGCCAGCCGACAGGGACCTAGCAATCAGCCCCAGCATTTT,CASRQGPSNQPQHF
TRBJ2-5,many,NA,TRBV20-1,12,TGCAGTGCCACGACATTGCAAGAGACCCAGTACTTC,CSATTLQETQYF
TRBJ1-4,NA,NA,TRBV5-1,15,TGCGCCAGCAGCAAAAACAGGGCAGCTAATGAAAAACTGTTTTTT,CASSKNRAANEKLFF
TRBJ2-5,many,NA,TRBV3-1,10,TGTGCCAGCAGCCAAGAGACCCAGTACTTC,CASSQETQYF
TRBJ2-7,NA,NA,TRBV11-2,15,TGTGCCAGCAGCTTCCAGGGAGGGGGCGGGTACGAGCAGTACTTC,CASSFQGGGGYEQYF
TRBJ1-3,NA,NA,TRBV12-3/TRBV12-4,16,TGTGCCAGCAGTTCCCGGGACGTTATCTCTGGAAACACCATATATTTT,CASSSRDVISGNTIYF
TRBJ1-1,NA,TRBD1,TRBV4-2,16,TGTGCCAGCAGCCAAGAGCTGAGACAGGGGAACACTGAAGCTTTCTTT,CASSQELRQGNTEAFF
TRBJ2-3,few,NA,TRBV28,17,TGTGCCAGCAGTCCCGCTAGGGGGGGAACTAGCACAGATACGCAGTATTTT,CASSPARGGTSTDTQYF
TRBJ1-3,few,NA,TRBV4-3,15,TGCGCCAGCAGCCAAGGGTCTAACGGGGGAAACACCATATATTTT,CASSQGSNGGNTIYF
TRBJ2-2,NA,NA,TRBV20-1,15,TGCAGTGCTAGAGATCAACGGGCTAGCACCGGGGAGCTGTTTTTT,CSARDQRASTGELFF
TRBJ2-1,many,TRBD1,TRBV24-1,17,TGTGCCACCAGTGATCCCGCGCCGGGACAGACCTACAATGAGCAGTTCTTC,CATSDPAPGQTYNEQFF
TRBJ2-1,few,TRBD2,TRBV7-2,15,TGTGCCAGCAGCTCAGCCGGGACTACATACAATGAGCAGTTCTTC,CASSSAGTTYNEQFF
TRBJ1-2,NA,NA,TRBV4-3,14,TGCGCCAGCAGCCAAGACCTCCAAAACTATGGCTACACCTTC,CASSQDLQNYGYTF